A single sample is the source of the 20 T cell receptor beta chains below, sequenced in a study of blood T cell repertoires in COVID-19. Sequenced by immunoSEQ multiplex PCR; TCRdb stores in-frame clones only, minus some. The sample has about 230,000 clones, just under 90% seen once; the top ten hold around 3.7%. What was sequenced was PBMCs or T cells enriched from blood (not recorded which). All receptors come from a woman aged 25 to 39 with acute COVID-19.

This clone was seen just once. The genes are TRBV28 and TRBJ1-2; D uncertain. The V gene's germline CDR1 is MDHEN and CDR2 SYDVKM. V lost 4 bases to trimming and J lost 8 bases, with 17 bases between them. CDR3 length equals 14 residues. CDR3 region: CASSYSRLGYGYTF. CDR3 nucleotides: TGTGCCAGCAGTTACTCTCGGCTGGGCTACGGCTACACCTTC.

The rearrangement links TRBV11-2 to TRBJ2-5, with 7 bases matching TRBD1. The germline V gene encodes CDR1 SGHAT and CDR2 FQNNGV. The V gene end was trimmed by 6 bases and the J gene end by 5 bases; junction bases not matched to a gene: 12. The CDR3 spans 15 residues. The chain's CDR3 is CASSRRQGSVETQYF. DNA for the CDR3: TGTGCCAGCAGTAGAAGACAGGGTAGCGTTGAGACCCAGTACTTC.

This chain connects TRBV14 to TRBJ2-7, with 7 bases identical to TRBD1. Germline V gives CDR1 SGHDN, CDR2 FVKESK. This CDR3 comprises 13 residues. J was trimmed by 3 bases and V by 4 bases; bases with no gene match: 3. The CDR3 DNA follows: TGTGCCAGCAGCCTGGACAGGATCTACGAGCAGTACTTC. It yields the protein CASSLDRIYEQYF.

This clone was seen a few times. The chain carries TRBV6-5 and TRBJ1-1; the D gene is possibly TRBD1 (5 bases). The germline gives CDR1 MNHEY, CDR2 SVGAGI. The CDR3 is made up of 14 amino acids. The V gene lost 6 bases and the J gene lost 1 base, with 12 bases spanning the gap. DNA of the CDR3: TGTGCCAGCAGGCGCCCGGGGGGGAACACTGAAGCTTTCTTT. It specifies CASRRPGGNTEAFF.

The rearrangement links TRBV7-3 to TRBJ2-1; TRBD2 matches at 12 bases. The germline gives CDR1 SGHTA, CDR2 FQGTGA. This CDR3 has 16 residues. V shed 5 bases, J shed 7 bases, and the junction held 9 bases outside the gene matches. The CDR3 is CASSPTSGGPINEQFF. CDR3 nucleotide sequence: TGTGCCAGCAGCCCCACTAGCGGGGGGCCGATTAATGAGCAGTTCTTC.

The CDR3 region has the DNA TGTGCCTGGGAGGGGACAGGGGTAGGAGGCTACACCTTC. Translated, it gives CAWEGTGVGGYTF. The chain joins TRBV30 to TRBJ1-2, with 10 bases matching TRBD1. Unmatched junction bases numbered 8, after V lost 5 bases and J lost 8 bases. CDR1 is GTSNPN, CDR2 SVGIG, per germline (reference sequence). The CDR3 loop spans 13 amino acids.

This chain joins TRBV5-5 and TRBJ1-1; D is unclear. The germline gives CDR1 SGHKS, CDR2 YYEKEE (reference sequence). The CDR3 is 14 amino acids. The V end lost 1 base, the J end lost 0 bases, and 7 bases lay between the germline ends. The CDR3 reads CASSLTDMNTEAFF. The DNA of the CDR3 is TGTGCCAGCAGCTTGACAGACATGAACACTGAAGCTTTCTTT.

CDR3 DNA: TGTGCCAGCAGCGTAGTTCAGAACACCGGGGAGCTGTTTTTT. Protein sequence: CASSVVQNTGELFF. The chain is built from TRBV9 and TRBJ2-2; D unresolved. The CDR3 covers 14 residues. V lost 0 bases to trimming and J lost 1 base, with 4 bases between them. The germline V gene encodes CDR1 SGDLS and CDR2 YYNGEE.

CDR3 coding DNA: TGTGCCAGCAGTTACGACGCGGGACAGGCCTCACTTCTTTATGGCTACACCTTC. Encoded protein: CASSYDAGQASLLYGYTF. V gene TRBV6-2 or TRBV6-3 combines with J gene TRBJ1-2; 8 bases match TRBD1. Per germline, CDR1 MNHEY and CDR2 SVGEGT. The junction had 16 bases not matched to a gene; V was cut back by 2 bases and J by 5 bases. CDR3 size: 18 residues.

The chain is built from TRBV25-1 and TRBJ1-4; possible D gene TRBD1, 5 bases. Germline V gene sequence: CDR1 MGHDK, CDR2 SYGVNS. Trimming stripped 5 bases from V and 8 bases from J, with 15 bases between. The CDR3 covers 14 residues. The CDR3: CASSSRTRGEKLFF. The CDR3 DNA sequence: TGTGCCAGCAGTTCACGGACCCGGGGGGAAAAACTGTTTTTT.

The chain combines TRBV3-1 (or the pseudogene TRBV3-2) with TRBJ1-1, with unresolved D. Trimming removed 4 bases at V and 4 bases at J, with 16 bases between. Germline loops: CDR1 LGHDT, CDR2 YNNKEL (reference sequence). The CDR3 is 15 residues long. CDR3 sequence (DNA): TGTGCCAGCAGCCCCAGATGGAGAAGGATCACTGAAGCTTTCTTT. It specifies CASSPRWRRITEAFF.

The chain links TRBV19 to TRBJ2-3; 7 bases line up with TRBD2. J was trimmed by 1 base and V by 4 bases; bases with no gene match: 2. Germline CDR1 reads LNHDA; CDR2 reads SQIVND (reference sequence). There are 14 residues in the CDR3. CDR3 nucleotides: TGTGCCAGTAGTAAGGGGAGGGGCACAGATACGCAGTATTTT. Protein product: CASSKGRGTDTQYF.

CDR3 sequence reads: CASGLGDSPSPLHF. CDR3 in DNA: TGTGCTAGTGGTCTCGGGGACAGTCCTTCACCCCTCCACTTT. The chain is built from TRBV12-5 and TRBJ1-6; 7 bases match TRBD1. Trimming at V came to 5 bases and at J to 9 bases, leaving 7 bases not matched to a gene. This CDR3 region has 14 residues. Per germline, CDR1 LGHNT and CDR2 FRNRAP. The whole variable domain, remainder taken from reference TRBV12-5 and TRBJ1-6, is DARVTQTPRHKVTEMGQEVTMRCQPILGHNTVFWYRQTMMQGLELLAYFRNRAPLDDSGMPKDRFSAEMPDATLATLKIQPSEPRDSAVYFCASGLGDSPSPLHFGNGTRLTVT.

The V gene is TRBV9, the J gene TRBJ1-1; 9 bases are a match to TRBD1. CDR3 length: 14 amino acids. J gave up 4 bases and V 5 bases, and 6 bases lay outside the gene matches. Germline V gene data show CDR1 as SGDLS and CDR2 as YYNGEE. The CDR3 is CASSLQGASTEAFF. CDR3 DNA sequence: TGTGCCAGCAGTCTACAGGGGGCAAGCACTGAAGCTTTCTTT. The full variable domain, with the rest looked up from reference TRBV9 and TRBJ1-1, is DSGVTQTPKHLITATGQRVTLRCSPRSGDLSVYWYQQSLDQGLQFLIQYYNGEERAKGNILERFSAQQFPDLHSELNLSSLELGDSALYFCASSLQGASTEAFFGQGTRLTVV.

The chain is built from TRBV5-1 and TRBJ1-5; D perhaps matches TRBD1 (5 bases). The CDR3 has 15 residues. V lost 0 bases and J lost 5, with 12 bases in between. Germline lookup yields CDR1 SGHRS and CDR2 YFSETQ. CDR3 in amino acids: CASSLGPGKDQPQHF. CDR3 sequence (DNA): TGCGCCAGCAGCTTGGGTCCAGGGAAGGATCAGCCCCAGCATTTT.

This chain connects TRBV24-1 to TRBJ1-2, with 8 bases aligning to TRBD1. The V segment lost 9 bases and the J segment 3 bases; nucleotides outside the gene matches: 2. CDR3 length: 12 amino acids. Germline V gene sequence: CDR1 KGHDR, CDR2 SFDVKD. CDR3 sequence (DNA): TGTGCCACCGAGGACAGGGACTATGGCTACACCTTC. Its protein is CATEDRDYGYTF.

The chain carries TRBV5-1 and TRBJ1-1; no reliable D call. This CDR3 region has 15 residues. V was cut by 0 bases and J by 2 bases, with 11 bases left in between. The germline CDR1 and CDR2 sequences are SGHRS and YFSETQ. The CDR3 DNA follows: TGCGCCAGCAGCTTGGGCTGGGAGATTAACACTGAAGCTTTCTTT. As protein: CASSLGWEINTEAFF.

The chain uses TRBV10-3 and TRBJ2-7; perhaps TRBD2 as D (6 bases). Germline loops: CDR1 ENHRY, CDR2 SYGVKD. Trimming took off 8 bases at V and 6 bases at J, with 17 bases between the two ends. The CDR3 extends over 13 amino acids. The CDR3 region has the DNA TGTGCCATCGCTAGACTAGGCCTGGTCGAGCAGTACTTC. This gives the protein CAIARLGLVEQYF.

The gene calls are TRBV5-4 and TRBJ1-1, with a tentative D call TRBD1 (5 bases). Germline CDR1 SGHNT, CDR2 YYREEE (reference sequence). Between the trimmed V and J ends, which lost 0 bases and 4 bases, there was a span of 13 bases. This CDR3 has 15 residues. This chain's CDR3 is CASSLGRAGGTEAFF. The CDR3 DNA sequence: TGTGCCAGCAGCTTGGGGCGGGCGGGGGGCACTGAAGCTTTCTTT.

This chain joins TRBV3-1 (or the pseudogene TRBV3-2) and TRBJ2-1, with 8 bases that match TRBD2. The CDR3 loop spans 16 amino acids. The germline V gene has CDR1 LGHDT and CDR2 YNNKEL (reference sequence). With 7 bases clipped from V and 9 bases from J, the junction kept 17 bases outside the gene matches. The CDR3 spells CASTSWGLGVAGEQFF. CDR3 nucleotides: TGTGCCAGCACCTCTTGGGGACTAGGGGTCGCGGGTGAGCAGTTCTTC.